The 7 T cell receptor beta chains reported below all come from one sample, sequenced in a study of T cell responses to AZD1222 COVID-19 vaccine. Generated by immunoSEQ multiplex PCR, the TCRdb table keeps only in-frame clones and is missing some. The top ten hold more than 13% of the sample, which has some 70,000 clones, around 80% seen once. The material was peripheral blood, obtained 28 days after the second AZD1222 dose. Source of these receptors: an adult who received the AZD1222 COVID-19 vaccine.

This chain connects TRBV27 to TRBJ2-5; a possible D gene is TRBD2 (7 bases). Trimming took 8 bases from V and 8 from J, leaving 27 bases between them. The CDR3 spans 16 residues. Germline V gene sequence: CDR1 MNHEY, CDR2 SMNVEV (reference sequence). The CDR3 reads CASRRGGGANEETQYF. For the CDR3, the DNA is TGTGCCAGCCGTAGGGGTGGGGGGGCTAATGAGGAAACCCAGTACTTC.

Concerning this clone itself: The same CDR3 is also encoded by other DNA sequences in this sample. This chain joins TRBV27 and TRBJ1-5, with 10 bases matching TRBD1. CDR3 length: 15 amino acids. The germline gives CDR1 MNHEY, CDR2 SMNVEV (reference sequence). Unmatched junction bases numbered 0, after V lost 2 bases and J lost 2 bases. CDR3 in DNA: TGTGCCAGCAGTTTAGGGACAGGGGGCAATCAGCCCCAGCATTTT. It specifies CASSLGTGGNQPQHF.

The J gene is TRBJ1-2, the V gene TRBV19; no firm D call. The germline gives CDR1 LNHDA, CDR2 SQIVND (reference sequence). The V end lost 3 bases, the J end lost 6 bases, and 11 bases lay between the germline ends. The CDR3 has 13 amino acids. CDR3 DNA sequence: TGTGCCAGTAGTATGTCACTAGTGGATGGCTACACCTTC. The encoded protein is CASSMSLVDGYTF.

This clone was seen more than once but under ten times. This rearrangement joins TRBV9 to TRBJ1-4; 7 bases are shared with TRBD1. Losses at the gene ends were 4 bases for V and 3 bases for J; bases not matched to a gene: 6. Germline V CDR1 and CDR2: SGDLS, YYNGEE. This CDR3 is built from 15 residues. The CDR3 DNA reads as TGTGCCAGCAGCCCTCAGGGACAGCCTAATGAAAAACTGTTTTTT. This sequence encodes CASSPQGQPNEKLFF.

This chain links TRBV7-2 with TRBJ1-1; weak D call: TRBD1 (6 bases). The CDR3 loop spans 13 amino acids. Per the germline V gene, CDR1 is SGHTA and CDR2 is FQGNSA. Deletions cut 3 bases from V and 5 bases from J, with 10 bases between. The CDR3 spells CASSFGRGTEAFF. DNA for the CDR3: TGTGCCAGCAGCTTCGGCAGGGGAACTGAAGCTTTCTTT.

The rearrangement uses TRBV30 and TRBJ2-2; TRBD1 is a possible D gene (5 bases). Germline CDR1 and CDR2: GTSNPN and SVGIG (reference sequence). The V and J ends lost 3 bases and 7 bases respectively, with 18 bases between them. There are 15 residues in the CDR3. CDR3 sequence: CAWRPGSSDIGELFF. CDR3 nucleotide sequence: TGTGCCTGGAGACCAGGGTCTTCAGACATCGGGGAGCTGTTTTTT.

V and J are TRBV7-8 and TRBJ1-3; D is ambiguous. This CDR3 contains 15 residues. Trimming left V 7 bases short and J 3 bases short, with 16 bases between. Germline values: CDR1 SGHVS, CDR2 FQNEAQ. This CDR3 is CASTVKGDGGNTIYF. In nucleotides, the CDR3 is TGTGCCAGCACCGTGAAAGGTGATGGTGGAAACACCATATATTTT.